This passage covers 27 T cell receptor beta chains from one sample sequenced in a study of T-cell memory formation after mild COVID-19. TCRdb re-analysed the 5' RACE reads in MiXCR, keeping a single row per CDR3 protein. The repertoire has 300,000 to 400,000 distinct CDR3 sequences, around 28% of them found once; the top ten carry less than 15%. The material sequenced was PBMCs or a T cell subset sorted from them (not recorded which). These receptors were obtained from an adult woman who had mild COVID-19 (a few samples of this study predate the infection). Cell type and time point are not known.

This clonotype was seen a handful of times. The genes are TRBV5-1 and TRBJ2-7; 11 bases match TRBD2. V dropped 4 bases and J dropped 1; count of bases not matched to a gene: 13. Germline CDR1 and CDR2: SGHRS and YFSETQ. This CDR3 is built from 18 residues. Written as DNA, the CDR3 is TGCGCCAGCAGCCGCGGGGGGCTAGCGGGAGGCACATCCTACGAGCAGTACTTC. Translation gives CASSRGGLAGGTSYEQYF. Based on the CDR3 plus reference TRBV5-1 and TRBJ2-7, the full variable domain is KAGVTQTPRYLIKTRGQQVTLSCSPISGHRSVSWYQQTPGQGLQFLFEYFSETQRNKGNFPGRFSGRQFSNSRSEMNVSTLELGDSALYLCASSRGGLAGGTSYEQYFGPGTRLTVT.

The chain links TRBV19 to TRBJ1-2, with D perhaps matching TRBD1 (6 bases). This CDR3 contains 14 residues. Per the germline V gene, CDR1 is LNHDA and CDR2 is SQIVND (reference sequence). The V gene lost 6 bases and the J gene lost 4 bases, with 15 bases spanning the gap. The CDR3 region is CASRPRGASYGYTF. In DNA, the CDR3 is TGTGCCAGTAGGCCCCGGGGGGCGAGCTATGGCTACACCTTC.

The chain uses TRBV9 and TRBJ2-2, with 7 nucleotides matching TRBD2. The CDR3 spans 15 residues. From germline, CDR1 is SGDLS and CDR2 YYNGEE. Unmatched junction bases numbered 5, after V lost 2 bases and J lost 4 bases. CDR3 region: CASSVSGFITGELFF. The CDR3 DNA follows: TGTGCCAGCAGCGTTAGCGGGTTTATCACCGGGGAGCTGTTTTTT.

The chain employs TRBV20-1 and TRBJ2-1; D might be TRBD2 (7 bases). Germline CDR1 and CDR2: DFQATT and SNEGSKA (reference sequence). The CDR3 runs to 15 residues. V was clipped by 3 bases and J by 8 bases, with 20 bases between them. The CDR3 loop is CSASEGGAGSDEQFF. In nucleotides, the CDR3 is TGCAGTGCTAGTGAAGGGGGGGCAGGGTCGGATGAGCAGTTCTTC.

The V call is TRBV7-8, the J call TRBJ2-3; 8 bases fit TRBD2. Losses at the gene ends were 1 base for V and 2 bases for J; bases not matched to a gene: 11. The CDR3 extends over 18 amino acids. Germline-derived CDR1 and CDR2 are SGHVS and FQNEAQ. Here the CDR3 DNA reads TGTGCCAGCAGCTTAGGTCACTCTGGCGGGGGGTTCACAGATACGCAGTATTTT. It specifies CASSLGHSGGGFTDTQYF.

This clonotype was seen ten or more times. V is TRBV25-1 and J is TRBJ2-7; D remains ambiguous. V was cut by 4 bases and J by 7 bases, with 2 bases left in between. The CDR3 runs to 9 residues. CDR1 is MGHDK, CDR2 SYGVNS, per germline. CDR3 sequence: CASSGEQYF. CDR3 in DNA: TGTGCCAGCAGTGGAGAGCAGTACTTC.

The chain is built from TRBV24-1 and TRBJ1-5, with D unresolved. The CDR3 sequence is 13 residues long. V was trimmed by 3 bases and J by 4 bases, leaving 6 bases between them. Germline V gene data show CDR1 as KGHDR and CDR2 as SFDVKD. DNA for the CDR3: TGTGCCACCAGTGATCGTACAAATCAGCCCCAGCATTTT. Protein product: CATSDRTNQPQHF.

CDR3 sequence: CASSKAGGYNEQFF. CDR3 coding DNA: TGTGCCAGCAGTAAAGCGGGGGGGTACAATGAGCAGTTCTTC. The genes are TRBV7-6 and TRBJ2-1; 10 nucleotides line up with TRBD2. Germline CDR1 is SGHVS and CDR2 is FNYEAQ. The CDR3 contains 14 residues. The ends lost 6 bases at V and 4 bases at J; junction bases unmatched: 3. The entire variable domain, with the rest obtained from reference TRBV7-6 and TRBJ2-1, is as follows: GAGVSQSPRYKVTKRGQDVALRCDPISGHVSLYWYRQALGQGPEFLTYFNYEAQQDKSGLPNDRFSAERPEGSISTLTIQRTEQRDSAMYRCASSKAGGYNEQFFGPGTRLTVL.

The chain recombines TRBV12-3 or TRBV12-4 with TRBJ1-1; D unresolved. The CDR3 covers 12 residues. V was clipped by 3 bases and J by 5 bases, with 7 bases between them. The CDR3 DNA reads TGTGCCAGCAGTTTCTGGGAGACTGAAGCTTTCTTT. Translation: CASSFWETEAFF.

The chain joins TRBV14 to TRBJ1-4; the match to TRBD1 covers 11 bases. CDR1 is SGHDN, CDR2 FVKESK, per germline. V gave up 4 bases and J gave up 4 bases; unmatched junction bases: 14. The CDR3 consists of 19 residues. This CDR3 is CASSLRTGGLTGNNEKLFF. The CDR3 nucleotides read TGTGCCAGCAGCCTCCGGACAGGGGGCCTCACCGGCAATAATGAAAAACTGTTTTTT.

This chain uses TRBV20-1 with TRBJ2-7; possible D gene TRBD2, 6 bases. This CDR3 is 13 amino acids long. Germline V gene lookup returns CDR1 DFQATT and CDR2 SNEGSKA (reference sequence). CDR3 sequence: CSFGGYYSYEQYF. For the CDR3, the DNA is TGCAGCTTTGGGGGGTACTACTCCTACGAGCAGTACTTC.

This clonotype was counted a few times. This chain connects TRBV5-1 to TRBJ2-1, with D tentatively TRBD2 (5 bases). The CDR3 covers 12 residues. The germline V gene has CDR1 SGHRS and CDR2 YFSETQ. Trimming removed 9 bases from V and 5 bases from J, with 12 bases in between. CDR3 in amino acids: CATPPGDNEQFF. The CDR3, as DNA: TGCGCCACCCCCCCCGGGGACAATGAGCAGTTCTTC.

This clonotype was counted between two and nine times. The chain recombines TRBV15 with TRBJ2-5; no reliable D call. CDR3 size: 14 residues. CDR1 and CDR2 from the germline V gene are LNHNV and YYDKDF (reference sequence). V was pared by 0 bases and J by 5 bases, with 10 bases between. CDR3 region: CATSRDQLAETQYF. For the CDR3, the DNA is TGTGCCACCAGCAGAGACCAGTTGGCGGAGACCCAGTACTTC.

This rearrangement joins TRBV11-3 to TRBJ2-1; D tentatively fits TRBD1 or TRBD2 (6 bases each). The CDR3 has 14 amino acids. Per the germline V gene, CDR1 is SGHNT and CDR2 is YENEEA. V was trimmed by 1 base and J by 9 bases, leaving 13 bases between them. This CDR3 is CASSLGYGGGEQFF. The DNA of the CDR3 is TGTGCCAGCAGCTTAGGCTACGGGGGCGGTGAGCAGTTCTTC.

This clonotype appeared a few times. V and J are TRBV6-5 and TRBJ2-5; D may be TRBD2 (5 bases). The CDR3 runs 16 residues. V gave up 6 bases and J gave up 4 bases, with 21 bases separating them. Germline loops: CDR1 MNHEY, CDR2 SVGAGI. CDR3 protein: CASSPPIGELLETQYF. The CDR3 nucleotides read TGTGCCAGCAGCCCGCCCATTGGGGAGCTCCTAGAGACCCAGTACTTC.

The V and J genes are TRBV27 and TRBJ1-6; D possibly corresponds to TRBD1 (5 bases). Germline V gene lookup returns CDR1 MNHEY and CDR2 SMNVEV (reference sequence). Trimming took 0 bases from V and 10 from J, leaving 13 bases between them. CDR3 length: 15 amino acids. CDR3 in amino acids: CASSLSSGQSSPLHF. As DNA, the CDR3 is TGTGCCAGCAGTTTATCATCTGGACAAAGCTCACCCCTCCACTTT.

The genes are TRBV20-1 and TRBJ1-2; 9 bases are shared with TRBD1. The CDR3 length is 14 residues. Unmatched junction bases numbered 10, after V lost 4 bases and J lost 7 bases. Germline V lookup: CDR1 DFQATT, CDR2 SNEGSKA (reference sequence). CDR3 sequence (DNA): TGCAGTGCTAAGTTTGACAGGGGGTTAGGTGGCTACACCTTC. Translated: CSAKFDRGLGGYTF.

The chain joins TRBV5-1 to TRBJ1-1, with 9 bases identical to TRBD1. The germline gives CDR1 SGHRS, CDR2 YFSETQ. Unmatched junction bases numbered 3, after V lost 6 bases and J lost 6 bases. The CDR3 is 12 amino acids. The CDR3: CASMDRGAEAFF. CDR3 coding DNA: TGCGCCAGCATGGACAGGGGTGCTGAAGCTTTCTTT.

This clonotype was detected only a few times. The rearrangement uses TRBV9 and TRBJ2-3, with D maybe TRBD1 (6 bases). The CDR3 consists of 17 residues. CDR1 and CDR2 (germline): SGDLS, YYNGEE. The ends were cut back, 5 bases at V and 1 base at J, with 20 bases in the middle. The CDR3 region has the DNA TGTGCCAGCAGTGATACAGGGTTACTGGGTGGCACAGATACGCAGTATTTT. The encoded protein is CASSDTGLLGGTDTQYF.

This clonotype was found a few times. This rearrangement joins TRBV24-1 to TRBJ2-2, with TRBD2 matching over 14 bases. The CDR3 consists of 15 residues. Unmatched junction bases numbered 1, after V lost 5 bases and J lost 6 bases. The germline V gene has CDR1 KGHDR and CDR2 SFDVKD. The CDR3: CATSAGLAGAGELFF. CDR3 coding DNA: TGTGCCACCAGTGCGGGACTAGCGGGAGCCGGGGAGCTGTTTTTT.

J is TRBJ1-5 and V is TRBV15; no reliable D call. The CDR3 runs to 15 residues. V was cut by 0 bases and J by 6 bases, with 12 bases left in between. Germline assignment: CDR1 LNHNV and CDR2 YYDKDF (reference sequence). This CDR3 reads CATSRDIGRFQPQHF. CDR3 nucleotides: TGTGCCACCAGCAGAGATATCGGCAGATTTCAGCCCCAGCATTTT.

This chain joins TRBV29-1 and TRBJ1-1; a weak D match, TRBD1 (6 bases). This CDR3 is 14 amino acids long. The germline V gene has CDR1 SQVTM and CDR2 ANQGSEA. V lost 5 bases and J 0 bases, leaving 13 bases between the germline ends. The CDR3 here is CSVRQASVNTEAFF. CDR3 nucleotides: TGCAGCGTTCGACAGGCCTCGGTGAACACTGAAGCTTTCTTT.

CDR3 sequence (DNA): TGCAGCGTTGATGGTAGCGGGGGGCTCACAGATACGCAGTATTTT. Translation gives CSVDGSGGLTDTQYF. The rearrangement links TRBV29-1 to TRBJ2-3; TRBD2 agrees at 10 bases. Per the germline V gene, CDR1 is SQVTM and CDR2 is ANQGSEA. The CDR3 extends over 15 amino acids. After removal of 3 bases from V and 2 bases from J, the junction contained 5 bases not matched to a gene.

J is TRBJ2-1 and V is TRBV24-1; no reliable D call. CDR1 is KGHDR and CDR2 is SFDVKD in the germline V gene. The V gene lost 3 bases and the J gene lost 4 bases, with 15 bases spanning the gap. The CDR3 consists of 16 residues. In DNA form, the CDR3 reads TGTGCCACCAGTGATCTCGATGAGAAACTTTACAATGAGCAGTTCTTC. It yields the protein CATSDLDEKLYNEQFF.

This chain uses TRBV7-8 with TRBJ2-1; the D gene is possibly TRBD1 (6 bases). Germline lookup yields CDR1 SGHVS and CDR2 FQNEAQ. The CDR3 is 15 amino acids. V shed 5 bases and J shed 1 base, with 12 bases lying between them. This CDR3 reads CASSPRRGSYNEQFF. The CDR3 DNA reads TGTGCCAGCAGCCCCCGCAGGGGATCCTACAATGAGCAGTTCTTC. The full variable domain, in which reference TRBV7-8 and TRBJ2-1 provide the parts outside the CDR3, is GAGVSQSPRYKVAKRGQDVALRCDPISGHVSLFWYQQALGQGPEFLTYFQNEAQLDKSGLPSDRFFAERPEGSVSTLKIQRTQQEDSAVYLCASSPRRGSYNEQFFGPGTRLTVL.

The chain recombines TRBV4-3 with TRBJ2-1; D call uncertain. Trimming removed 1 base from V and 0 bases from J, with 7 bases in between. This CDR3 has 15 residues. The germline V gene has CDR1 LGHNA and CDR2 YSLEER. DNA for the CDR3: TGCGCCAGCAGCCAAGCCACGGTCTCCTACAATGAGCAGTTCTTC. Translating gives CASSQATVSYNEQFF.

This clonotype has only one observation. This rearrangement joins TRBV24-1 to TRBJ1-2, with D possibly TRBD1 on 5 matching bases. V lost 12 bases and J 7 bases, leaving 17 bases between the germline ends. The CDR3 has 12 amino acids. CDR1 is KGHDR, CDR2 SFDVKD, per germline. In DNA form, the CDR3 reads TGTGCCGCGGGGGGTTCGTTTGGTGGCTACACCTTC. Translation gives CAAGGSFGGYTF.